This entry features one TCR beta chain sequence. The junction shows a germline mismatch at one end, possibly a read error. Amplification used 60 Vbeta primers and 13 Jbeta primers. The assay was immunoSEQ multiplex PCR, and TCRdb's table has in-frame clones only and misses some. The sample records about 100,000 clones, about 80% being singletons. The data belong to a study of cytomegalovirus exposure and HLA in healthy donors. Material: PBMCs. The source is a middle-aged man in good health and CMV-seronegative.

CDR3 DNA sequence: TGTTCCAGCAGCTTAGGGTGGGGGGATGTTTACGAGCAGTACTTC. Translated: CSSSLGWGDVYEQYF. The chain is built from TRBV7-9 and TRBJ2-7, with D perhaps matching TRBD2 (6 bases). Germline values: CDR1 SEHNR, CDR2 FQNEAQ (reference sequence). The CDR3 sequence is 15 residues long.